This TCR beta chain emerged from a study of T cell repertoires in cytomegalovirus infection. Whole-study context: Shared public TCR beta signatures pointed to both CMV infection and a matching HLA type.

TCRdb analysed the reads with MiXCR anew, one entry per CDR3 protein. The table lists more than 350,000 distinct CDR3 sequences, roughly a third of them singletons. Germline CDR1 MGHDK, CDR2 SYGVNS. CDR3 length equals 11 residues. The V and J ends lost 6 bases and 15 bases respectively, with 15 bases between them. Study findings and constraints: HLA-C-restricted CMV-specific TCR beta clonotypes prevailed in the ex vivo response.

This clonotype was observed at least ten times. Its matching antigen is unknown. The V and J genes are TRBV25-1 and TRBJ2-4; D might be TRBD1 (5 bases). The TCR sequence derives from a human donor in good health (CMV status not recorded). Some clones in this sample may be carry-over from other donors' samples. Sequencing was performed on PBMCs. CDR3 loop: CASSTQGDRYF. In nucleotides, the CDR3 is TGTGCCAGCAGCACCCAGGGTGATCGGTACTTC. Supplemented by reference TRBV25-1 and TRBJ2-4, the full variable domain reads EADIYQTPRYLVIGTGKKITLECSQTMGHDKMYWYQQDPGMELHLIHYSYGVNSTEKGDLSSESTVSRIRTEHFPLTLESARPSHTSQYLCASSTQGDRYFGAGTRLSVL.